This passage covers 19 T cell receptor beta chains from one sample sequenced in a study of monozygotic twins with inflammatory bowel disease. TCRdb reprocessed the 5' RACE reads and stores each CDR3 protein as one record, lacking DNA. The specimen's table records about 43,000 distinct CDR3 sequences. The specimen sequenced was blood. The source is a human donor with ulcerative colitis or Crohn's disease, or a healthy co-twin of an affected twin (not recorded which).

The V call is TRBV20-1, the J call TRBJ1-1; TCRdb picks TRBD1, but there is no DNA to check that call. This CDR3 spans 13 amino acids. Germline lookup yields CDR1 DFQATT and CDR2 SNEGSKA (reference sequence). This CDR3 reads CSARGPLNTEAFF.

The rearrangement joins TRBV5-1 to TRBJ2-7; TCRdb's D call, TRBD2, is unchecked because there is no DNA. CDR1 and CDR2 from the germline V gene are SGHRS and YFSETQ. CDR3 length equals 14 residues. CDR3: CASSSGTSHDEQYF.

CDR3 loop: CASSSTASYEQYF. J is TRBJ2-7 and V is TRBV28. The CDR3 consists of 13 residues. CDR1 is MDHEN, CDR2 SYDVKM, per germline.

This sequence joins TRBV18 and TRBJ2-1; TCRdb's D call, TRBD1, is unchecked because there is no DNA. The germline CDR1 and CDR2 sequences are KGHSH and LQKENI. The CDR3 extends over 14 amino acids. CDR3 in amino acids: CASSLPPDRNEQFF.

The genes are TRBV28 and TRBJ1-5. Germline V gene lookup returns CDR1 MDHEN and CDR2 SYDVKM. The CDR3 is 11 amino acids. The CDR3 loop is CASSTYQPQHF. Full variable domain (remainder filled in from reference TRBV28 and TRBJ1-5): DVKVTQSSRYLVKRTGEKVFLECVQDMDHENMFWYRQDPGLGLRLIYFSYDVKMKEKGDIPEGYSVSREKKERFSLILESASTNQTSMYLCASSTYQPQHFGDGTRLSIL.

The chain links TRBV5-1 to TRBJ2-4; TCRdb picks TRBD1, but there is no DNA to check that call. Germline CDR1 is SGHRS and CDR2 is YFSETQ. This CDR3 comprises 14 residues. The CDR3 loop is CASSRITGANIQYF.

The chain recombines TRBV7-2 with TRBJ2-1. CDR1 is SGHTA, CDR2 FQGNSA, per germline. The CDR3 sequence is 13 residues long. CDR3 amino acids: CAINMKGNNEQFF. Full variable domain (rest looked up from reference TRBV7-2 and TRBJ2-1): GAGVSQSPSNKVTEKGKDVELRCDPISGHTALYWYRQSLGQGLEFLIYFQGNSAPDKSGLPSDRFSAERTGGSVSTLTIQRTQQEDSAVYLCAINMKGNNEQFFGPGTRLTVL.

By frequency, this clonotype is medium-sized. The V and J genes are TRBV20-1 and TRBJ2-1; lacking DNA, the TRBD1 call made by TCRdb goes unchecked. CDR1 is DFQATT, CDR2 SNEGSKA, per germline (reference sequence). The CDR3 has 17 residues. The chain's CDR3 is CSASFILVGRGSHEQFF.

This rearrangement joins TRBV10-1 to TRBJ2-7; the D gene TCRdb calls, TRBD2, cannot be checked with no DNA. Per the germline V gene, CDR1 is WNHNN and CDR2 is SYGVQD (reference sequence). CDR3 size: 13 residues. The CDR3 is CARIRAEGGEQYF.

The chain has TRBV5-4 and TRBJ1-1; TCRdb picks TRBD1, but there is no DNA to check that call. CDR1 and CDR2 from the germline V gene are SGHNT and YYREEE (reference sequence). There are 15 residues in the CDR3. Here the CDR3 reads CASSSPGRSNTEAFF.

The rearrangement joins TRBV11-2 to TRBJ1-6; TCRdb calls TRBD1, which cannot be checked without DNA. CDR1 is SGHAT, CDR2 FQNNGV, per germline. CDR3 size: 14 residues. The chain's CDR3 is CASSPEFRDSPLHF.

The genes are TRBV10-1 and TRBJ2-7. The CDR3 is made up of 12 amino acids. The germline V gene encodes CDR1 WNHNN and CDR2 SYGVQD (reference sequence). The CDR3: CASSKGSYEQYF.

CDR3 protein: CASSRIGGNTDTQYF. The chain carries TRBV7-2 and TRBJ2-3; checking the TCRdb D call of TRBD1 is not possible without DNA. The CDR3 has 15 amino acids. Germline assignment: CDR1 SGHTA and CDR2 FQGNSA.

This CDR3 reads CASSWAGLAGGLARYNEQFF. The genes are TRBV12-3 or TRBV12-4 and TRBJ2-1; the D call from TCRdb, TRBD2, cannot be confirmed without DNA. The CDR3 is made up of 20 amino acids.

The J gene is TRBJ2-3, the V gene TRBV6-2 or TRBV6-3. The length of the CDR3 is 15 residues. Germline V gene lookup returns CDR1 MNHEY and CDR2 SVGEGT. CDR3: CASSPTETSTDTQYF.

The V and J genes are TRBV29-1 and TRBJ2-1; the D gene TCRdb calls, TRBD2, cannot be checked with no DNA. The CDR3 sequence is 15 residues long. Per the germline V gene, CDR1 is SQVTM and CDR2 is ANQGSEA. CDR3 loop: CSVQILAGAYNEQFF.

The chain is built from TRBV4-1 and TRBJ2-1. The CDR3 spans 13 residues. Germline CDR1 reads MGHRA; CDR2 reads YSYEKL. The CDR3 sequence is CASSRVGDNEQFF.

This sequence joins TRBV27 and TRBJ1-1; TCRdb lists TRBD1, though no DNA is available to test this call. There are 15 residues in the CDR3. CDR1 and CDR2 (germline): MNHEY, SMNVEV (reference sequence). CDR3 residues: CASSLVDRGNTEAFF.

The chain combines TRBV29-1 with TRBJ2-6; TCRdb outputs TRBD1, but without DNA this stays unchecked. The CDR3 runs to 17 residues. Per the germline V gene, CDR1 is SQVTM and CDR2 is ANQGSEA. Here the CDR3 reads CSVGDRGSFSGANVLTF.